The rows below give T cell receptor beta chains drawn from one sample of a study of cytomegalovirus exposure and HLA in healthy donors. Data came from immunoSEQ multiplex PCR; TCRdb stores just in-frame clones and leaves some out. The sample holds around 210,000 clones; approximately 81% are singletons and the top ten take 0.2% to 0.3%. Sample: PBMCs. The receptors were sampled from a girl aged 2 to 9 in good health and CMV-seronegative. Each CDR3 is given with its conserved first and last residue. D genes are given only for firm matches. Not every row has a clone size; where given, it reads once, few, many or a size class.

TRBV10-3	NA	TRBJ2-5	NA	CAISENTGQETQYF	TGTGCCATCAGTGAGAACACAGGCCAAGAGACCCAGTACTTC
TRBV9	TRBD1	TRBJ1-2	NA	CASSPWDRTYYGYTF	TGTGCCAGCAGCCCCTGGGACAGAACCTACTATGGCTACACCTTC
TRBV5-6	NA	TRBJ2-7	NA	CASNPRPGSSYEQYF	TGTGCCAGCAACCCCCGGCCGGGGAGCTCCTACGAGCAGTACTTC
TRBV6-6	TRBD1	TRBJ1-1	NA	CASSWGQGANTEAFF	TGTGCCAGCAGTTGGGGGCAGGGGGCGAACACTGAAGCTTTCTTT
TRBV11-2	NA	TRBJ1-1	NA	CASSPQGNTEAFF	TGTGCCAGCAGCCCACAGGGAAACACTGAAGCTTTCTTT
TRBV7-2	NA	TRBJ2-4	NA	CASSFGVEGLNIQYF	TGTGCCAGCAGCTTCGGGGTTGAAGGGTTGAACATTCAGTACTTC
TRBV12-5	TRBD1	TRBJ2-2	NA	CASGLHRGRDTGELFF	TGTGCTAGTGGTTTGCACAGGGGGAGAGACACCGGGGAGCTGTTTTTT
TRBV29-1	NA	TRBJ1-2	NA	CSAGDSYGYTF	TGCAGCGCAGGAGACAGCTATGGCTACACCTTC
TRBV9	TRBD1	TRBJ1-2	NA	CASSVEDRLYGYTF	TGTGCCAGCAGCGTAGAGGACAGGCTCTATGGCTACACCTTC
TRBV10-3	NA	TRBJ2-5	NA	CAISFSVQETQYF	TGTGCCATCAGTTTTAGCGTTCAAGAGACCCAGTACTTC
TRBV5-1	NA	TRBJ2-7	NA	CASTGEYEQYF	TGCGCCAGCACAGGGGAGTACGAGCAGTACTTC
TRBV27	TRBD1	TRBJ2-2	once	CASSPRGTLNTGELFF	TGTGCCAGCAGTCCCAGGGGGACCCTTAACACCGGGGAGCTGTTTTTT
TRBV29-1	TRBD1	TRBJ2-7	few	CSAGQGLSYEQYF	TGCAGCGCCGGACAGGGTCTCTCCTACGAGCAGTACTTC
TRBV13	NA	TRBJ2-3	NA	CASSLISLDTQYF	TGTGCCAGCAGCTTAATATCGTTAGATACGCAGTATTTT
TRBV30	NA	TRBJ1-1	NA	CAWSVGEGGGTEAFF	TGTGCCTGGAGTGTAGGGGAGGGGGGGGGCACTGAAGCTTTCTTT
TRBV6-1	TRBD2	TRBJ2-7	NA	CASRDRRGGVYEQYF	TGTGCCAGCAGAGACCGTCGGGGGGGGGTCTACGAGCAGTACTTC
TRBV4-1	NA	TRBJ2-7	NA	CASSQDSRGTSREQYF	TGCGCCAGCAGCCAAGATTCCCGTGGGACATCTAGGGAGCAGTACTTC
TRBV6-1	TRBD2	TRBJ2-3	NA	CASSDPGGPTDTQYF	TGTGCCAGCAGTGACCCGGGGGGGCCCACAGATACGCAGTATTTT
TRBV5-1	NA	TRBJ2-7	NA	CASSLRGPADSYEQYF	TGCGCCAGCAGCTTAAGAGGGCCAGCGGACTCCTACGAGCAGTACTTC
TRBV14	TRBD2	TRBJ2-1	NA	CASSQELAGGLPYNEQFF	TGTGCCAGCAGCCAAGAACTAGCGGGGGGGCTACCCTACAATGAGCAGTTCTTC
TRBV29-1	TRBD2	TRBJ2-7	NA	CSTNEGIRTSFWSEQYF	TGCAGCACAAACGAAGGGATTAGGACTAGCTTTTGGTCGGAGCAGTACTTC
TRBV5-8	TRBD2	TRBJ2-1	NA	CASNLAGGREQFF	TGTGCCAGCAATCTAGCGGGAGGGCGTGAGCAGTTCTTC
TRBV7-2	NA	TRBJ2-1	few	CASSNGPSGNEQFF	TGTGCCAGCAGCAACGGGCCGTCGGGGAATGAGCAGTTCTTC
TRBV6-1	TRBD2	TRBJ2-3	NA	CASSEVPGGRTDTQYF	TGTGCCAGCAGTGAAGTTCCGGGGGGACGCACAGATACGCAGTATTTT
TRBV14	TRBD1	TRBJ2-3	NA	CASSRRQGSTDTQYF	TGTGCCAGCAGCCGCCGACAGGGGAGCACAGATACGCAGTATTTT
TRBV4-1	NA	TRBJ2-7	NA	CASSPLTQTGNLHEQYF	TGCGCCAGCAGCCCCTTAACCCAAACAGGGAACCTCCACGAGCAGTACTTC
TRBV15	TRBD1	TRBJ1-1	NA	CATSFRDRGRTEAFF	TGTGCCACCAGCTTCCGGGACAGGGGGAGGACTGAAGCTTTCTTT
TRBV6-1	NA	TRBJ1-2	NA	CASSVNRLYGYTF	TGTGCCAGCAGTGTCAACCGACTCTATGGCTACACCTTC
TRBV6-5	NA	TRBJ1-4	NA	CASSYAGTTNEKLFF	TGTGCCAGCAGTTACGCCGGGACAACTAATGAAAAACTGTTTTTT
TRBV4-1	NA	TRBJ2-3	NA	CASSMSGAPDTQYF	TGCGCCAGCAGCATGAGCGGAGCCCCAGATACGCAGTATTTT
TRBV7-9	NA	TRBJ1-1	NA	CASSLDYTEAFF	TGTGCCAGCAGCTTAGACTACACTGAAGCTTTCTTT
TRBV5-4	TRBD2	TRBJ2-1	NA	CASSLAKVAGDGDEQFF	TGTGCCAGCAGCTTGGCCAAGGTAGCGGGGGACGGGGATGAGCAGTTCTTC
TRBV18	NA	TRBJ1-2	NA	CASSPESYYGYTF	TGTGCCAGCTCACCAGAAAGCTATTATGGCTACACCTTC
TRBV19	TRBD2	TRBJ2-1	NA	CASSMSAGVYNEQFF	TGTGCCAGTAGTATGTCTGCGGGAGTGTACAATGAGCAGTTCTTC
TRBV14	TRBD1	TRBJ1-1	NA	CASSQDRTGGRSTEAFF	TGTGCCAGCAGCCAAGATCGGACAGGGGGCCGGAGCACTGAAGCTTTCTTT
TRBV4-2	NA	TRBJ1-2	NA	CASSLIIEKGFGYTF	TGTGCCAGCAGCCTCATCATCGAAAAGGGGTTCGGCTACACCTTC
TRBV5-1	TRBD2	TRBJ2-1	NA	CASSPGGEQFF	TGCGCCAGCAGTCCGGGAGGGGAGCAGTTCTTC
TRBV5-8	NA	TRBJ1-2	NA	CASRGGTSYGYTF	TGTGCCAGCAGAGGAGGGACGAGCTATGGCTACACCTTC
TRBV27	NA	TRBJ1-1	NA	CASSLGVGIDGKAFF	TGTGCCAGCAGTTTAGGAGTAGGGATTGACGGGAAAGCTTTCTTT
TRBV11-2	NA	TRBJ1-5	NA	CASSLEGVYSNQPQHF	TGTGCCAGCAGCTTAGAAGGGGTCTATAGCAATCAGCCCCAGCATTTT
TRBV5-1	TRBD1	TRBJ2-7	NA	CASSRGTGATYEQYF	TGCGCCAGCAGCCGGGGGACAGGGGCTACCTACGAGCAGTACTTC
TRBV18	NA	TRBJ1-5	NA	CASSPREGTNQPQHF	TGTGCCAGCTCACCCCGTGAAGGGACAAATCAGCCCCAGCATTTT